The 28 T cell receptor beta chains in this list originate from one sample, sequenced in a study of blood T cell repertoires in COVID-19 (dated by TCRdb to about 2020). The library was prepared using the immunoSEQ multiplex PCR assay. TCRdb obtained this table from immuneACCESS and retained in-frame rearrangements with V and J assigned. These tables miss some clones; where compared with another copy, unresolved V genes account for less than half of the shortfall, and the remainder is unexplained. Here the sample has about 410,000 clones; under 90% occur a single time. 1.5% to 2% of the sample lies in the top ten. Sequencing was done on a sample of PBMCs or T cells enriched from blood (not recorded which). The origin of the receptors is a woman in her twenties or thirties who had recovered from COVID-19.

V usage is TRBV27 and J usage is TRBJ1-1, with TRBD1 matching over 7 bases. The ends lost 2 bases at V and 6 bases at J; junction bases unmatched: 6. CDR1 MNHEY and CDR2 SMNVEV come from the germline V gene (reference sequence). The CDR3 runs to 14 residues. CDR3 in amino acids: CASSLDRVRPEAFF. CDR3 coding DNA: TGTGCCAGCAGTTTAGACAGGGTTCGGCCTGAAGCTTTCTTT.

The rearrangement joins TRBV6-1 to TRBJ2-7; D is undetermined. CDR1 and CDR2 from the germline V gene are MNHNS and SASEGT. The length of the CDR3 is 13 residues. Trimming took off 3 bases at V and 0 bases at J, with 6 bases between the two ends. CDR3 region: CASSEAVSYEQYF. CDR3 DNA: TGTGCCAGCAGTGAGGCAGTCTCCTACGAGCAGTACTTC.

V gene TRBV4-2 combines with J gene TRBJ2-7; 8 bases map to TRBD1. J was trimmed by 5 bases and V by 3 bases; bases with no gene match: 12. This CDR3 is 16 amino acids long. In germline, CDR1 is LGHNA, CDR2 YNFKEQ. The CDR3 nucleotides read TGTGCCAGCAGCCACCCTTTTCAGGGGGCCATCGACGAGCAGTACTTC. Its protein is CASSHPFQGAIDEQYF.

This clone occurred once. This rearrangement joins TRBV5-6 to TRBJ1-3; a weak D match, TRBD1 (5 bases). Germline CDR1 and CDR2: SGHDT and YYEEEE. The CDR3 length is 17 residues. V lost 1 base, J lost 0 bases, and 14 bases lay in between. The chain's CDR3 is CASSLYPTGDSGNTIYF. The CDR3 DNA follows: TGTGCCAGCAGCTTGTACCCCACAGGAGACTCTGGAAACACCATATATTTT.

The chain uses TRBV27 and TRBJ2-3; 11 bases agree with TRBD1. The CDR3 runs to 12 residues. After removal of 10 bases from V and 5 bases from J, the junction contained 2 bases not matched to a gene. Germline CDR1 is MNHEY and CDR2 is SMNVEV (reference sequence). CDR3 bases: TGTGCCACGGGACAGGGGGTAGATACGCAGTATTTT. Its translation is CATGQGVDTQYF.

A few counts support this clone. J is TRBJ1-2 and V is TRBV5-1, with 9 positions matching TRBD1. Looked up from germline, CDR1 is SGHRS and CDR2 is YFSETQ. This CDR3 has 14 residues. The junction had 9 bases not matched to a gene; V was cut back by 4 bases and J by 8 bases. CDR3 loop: CASSEGQGYGGYTF. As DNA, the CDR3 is TGCGCCAGCAGCGAGGGACAGGGCTATGGAGGCTACACCTTC.

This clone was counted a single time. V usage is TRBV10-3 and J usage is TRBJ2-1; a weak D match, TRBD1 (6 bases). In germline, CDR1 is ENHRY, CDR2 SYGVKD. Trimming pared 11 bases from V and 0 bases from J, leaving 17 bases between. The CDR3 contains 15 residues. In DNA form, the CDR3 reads TGTGCCGTCGCGAACAGGGATAGCTCCTACAATGAGCAGTTCTTC. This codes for CAVANRDSSYNEQFF.

The CDR3 region is CASSQGILAGGPREQYF. The CDR3 DNA is TGCGCCAGCAGCCAAGGTATCCTAGCGGGGGGGCCGCGGGAGCAGTACTTC. V usage is TRBV4-1 and J usage is TRBJ2-7; TRBD2 matches at 12 bases. The trim removed 1 base at V and 7 bases at J, leaving 11 bases unmatched. The CDR3 has 17 amino acids. Germline V gene data show CDR1 as MGHRA and CDR2 as YSYEKL.

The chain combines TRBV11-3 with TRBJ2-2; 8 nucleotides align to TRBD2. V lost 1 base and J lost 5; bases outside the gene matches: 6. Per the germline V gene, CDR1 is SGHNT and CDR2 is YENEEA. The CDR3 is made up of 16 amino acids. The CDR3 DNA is TGTGCCAGCAGCTTAGGTGTTAGCGGGGTTACCGGGGAGCTGTTTTTT. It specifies CASSLGVSGVTGELFF.

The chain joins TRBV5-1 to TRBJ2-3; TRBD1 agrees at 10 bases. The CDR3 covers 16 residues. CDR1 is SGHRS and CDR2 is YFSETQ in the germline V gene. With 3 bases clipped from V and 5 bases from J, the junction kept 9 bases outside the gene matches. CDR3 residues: CASSWNDRGRLDTQYF. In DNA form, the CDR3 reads TGCGCCAGCAGCTGGAACGACAGGGGGCGATTAGATACGCAGTATTTT. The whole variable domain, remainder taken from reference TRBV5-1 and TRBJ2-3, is KAGVTQTPRYLIKTRGQQVTLSCSPISGHRSVSWYQQTPGQGLQFLFEYFSETQRNKGNFPGRFSGRQFSNSRSEMNVSTLELGDSALYLCASSWNDRGRLDTQYFGPGTRLTVL.

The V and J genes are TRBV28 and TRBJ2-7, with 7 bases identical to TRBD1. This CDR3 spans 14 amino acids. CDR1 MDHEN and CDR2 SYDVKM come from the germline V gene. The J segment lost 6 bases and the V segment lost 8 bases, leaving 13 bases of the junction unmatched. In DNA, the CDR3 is TGTGCCAGCCGCCGACAGGGCGAGGTCGGCGAGCAGTACTTC. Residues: CASRRQGEVGEQYF.

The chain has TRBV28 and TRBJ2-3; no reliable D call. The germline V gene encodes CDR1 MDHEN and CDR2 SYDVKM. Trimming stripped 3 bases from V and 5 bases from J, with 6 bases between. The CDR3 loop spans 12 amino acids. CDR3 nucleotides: TGTGCCAGCAGTTTGACTGGAGATACGCAGTATTTT. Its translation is CASSLTGDTQYF.

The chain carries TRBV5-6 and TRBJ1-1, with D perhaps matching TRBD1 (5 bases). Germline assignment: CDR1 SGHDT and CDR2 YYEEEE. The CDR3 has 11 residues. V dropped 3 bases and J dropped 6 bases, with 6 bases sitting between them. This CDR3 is CASSWGPEAFF. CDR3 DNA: TGTGCCAGCAGCTGGGGCCCTGAAGCTTTCTTT.

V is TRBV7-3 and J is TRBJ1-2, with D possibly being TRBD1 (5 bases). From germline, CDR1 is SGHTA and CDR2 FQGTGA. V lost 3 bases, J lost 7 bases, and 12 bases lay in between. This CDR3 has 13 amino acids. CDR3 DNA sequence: TGTGCCAGCAGCTTTGCCCAGGGATTTGGCTACACCTTC. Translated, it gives CASSFAQGFGYTF.

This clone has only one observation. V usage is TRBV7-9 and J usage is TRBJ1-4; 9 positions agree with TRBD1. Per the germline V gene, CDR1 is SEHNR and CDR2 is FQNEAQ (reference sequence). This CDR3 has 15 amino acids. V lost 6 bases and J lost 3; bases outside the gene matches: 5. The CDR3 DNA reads TGTGCCAGCAGAACAGGGGGCGCGGCTAATGAAAAACTGTTTTTT. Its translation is CASRTGGAANEKLFF.

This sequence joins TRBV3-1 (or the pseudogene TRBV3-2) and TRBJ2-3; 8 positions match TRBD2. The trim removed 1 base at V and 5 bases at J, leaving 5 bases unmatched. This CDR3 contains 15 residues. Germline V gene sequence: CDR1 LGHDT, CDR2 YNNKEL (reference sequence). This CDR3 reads CASSQGPGGGDTQYF. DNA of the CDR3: TGTGCCAGCAGCCAAGGCCCGGGGGGGGGAGATACGCAGTATTTT.

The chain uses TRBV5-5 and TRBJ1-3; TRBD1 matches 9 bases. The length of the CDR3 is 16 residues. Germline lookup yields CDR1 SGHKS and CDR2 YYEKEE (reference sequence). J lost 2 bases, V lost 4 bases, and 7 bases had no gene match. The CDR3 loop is CASSPRTGDTGNTIYF. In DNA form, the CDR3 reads TGTGCCAGCAGCCCCCGGACAGGGGACACTGGAAACACCATATATTTT.

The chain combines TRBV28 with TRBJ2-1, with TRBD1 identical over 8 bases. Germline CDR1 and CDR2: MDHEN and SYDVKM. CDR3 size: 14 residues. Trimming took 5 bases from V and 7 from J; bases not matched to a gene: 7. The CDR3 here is CASSEAGGLNEQFF. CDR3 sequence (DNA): TGTGCCAGCAGTGAGGCAGGGGGCTTGAATGAGCAGTTCTTC.

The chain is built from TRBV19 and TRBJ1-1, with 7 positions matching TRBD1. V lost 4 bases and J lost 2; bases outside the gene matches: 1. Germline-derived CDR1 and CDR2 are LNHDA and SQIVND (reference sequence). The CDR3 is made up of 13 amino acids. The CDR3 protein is CASSRDSNTEAFF. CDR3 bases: TGTGCCAGTAGTAGGGACAGCAACACTGAAGCTTTCTTT.

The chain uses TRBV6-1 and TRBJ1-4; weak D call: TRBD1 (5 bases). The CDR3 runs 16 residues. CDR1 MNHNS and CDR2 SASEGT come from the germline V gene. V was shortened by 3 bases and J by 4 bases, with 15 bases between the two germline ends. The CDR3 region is CASSDLSRGSNEKLFF. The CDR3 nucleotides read TGTGCCAGCAGTGACCTTTCCCGGGGGAGTAATGAAAAACTGTTTTTT.

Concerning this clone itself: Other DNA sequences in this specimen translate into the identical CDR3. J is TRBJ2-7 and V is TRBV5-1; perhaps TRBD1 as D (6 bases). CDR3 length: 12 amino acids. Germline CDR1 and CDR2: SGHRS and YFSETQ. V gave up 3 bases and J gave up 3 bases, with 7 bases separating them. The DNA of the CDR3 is TGCGCCAGCAGCTCGGACAGCTACGAGCAGTACTTC. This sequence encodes CASSSDSYEQYF.

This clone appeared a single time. The CDR3 sequence is CASSLTGVSPLHF. CDR3 sequence (DNA): TGTGCCAGCAGCTTGACAGGGGTTTCACCCCTCCACTTT. The genes are TRBV5-6 and TRBJ1-6; 7 bases align to TRBD1. Germline V CDR1 and CDR2: SGHDT, YYEEEE. V gave up 1 base and J gave up 9 bases; unmatched junction bases: 1. CDR3 length: 13 residues.

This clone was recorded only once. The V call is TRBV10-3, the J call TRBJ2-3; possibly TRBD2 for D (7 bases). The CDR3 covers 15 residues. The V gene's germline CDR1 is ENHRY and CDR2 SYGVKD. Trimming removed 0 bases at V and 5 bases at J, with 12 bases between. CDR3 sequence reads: CAISESRGGRDTQYF. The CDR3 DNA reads TGTGCCATCAGTGAGTCAAGGGGGGGCAGAGATACGCAGTATTTT.

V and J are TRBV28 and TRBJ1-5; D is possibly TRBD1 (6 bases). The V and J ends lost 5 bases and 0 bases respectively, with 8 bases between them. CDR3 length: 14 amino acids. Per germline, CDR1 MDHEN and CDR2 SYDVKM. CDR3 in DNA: TGTGCCAGCAGTGAGGGGGATAGCAATCAGCCCCAGCATTTT. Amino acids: CASSEGDSNQPQHF.

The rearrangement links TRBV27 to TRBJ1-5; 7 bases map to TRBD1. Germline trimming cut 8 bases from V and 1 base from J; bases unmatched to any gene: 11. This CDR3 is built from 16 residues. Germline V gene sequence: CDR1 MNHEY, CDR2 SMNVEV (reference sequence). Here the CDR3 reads CASSDRQGTSNQPQHF. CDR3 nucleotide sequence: TGTGCCAGCTCGGACCGACAGGGTACGAGCAATCAGCCCCAGCATTTT.

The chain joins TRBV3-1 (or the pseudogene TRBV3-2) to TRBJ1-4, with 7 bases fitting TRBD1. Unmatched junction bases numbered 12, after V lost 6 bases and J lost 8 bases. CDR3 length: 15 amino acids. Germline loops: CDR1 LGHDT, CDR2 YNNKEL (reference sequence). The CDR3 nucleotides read TGTGCCAGCAGTCAGAGACAGTACAGGGGAGAAAAACTGTTTTTT. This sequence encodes CASSQRQYRGEKLFF.

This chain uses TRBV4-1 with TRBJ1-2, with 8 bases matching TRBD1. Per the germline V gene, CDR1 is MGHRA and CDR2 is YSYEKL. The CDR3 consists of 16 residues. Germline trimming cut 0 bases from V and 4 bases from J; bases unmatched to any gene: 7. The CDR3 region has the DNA TGCGCCAGCAGCCAAGATGGAGCAGGGGGCGCCTATGGCTACACCTTC. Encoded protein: CASSQDGAGGAYGYTF.

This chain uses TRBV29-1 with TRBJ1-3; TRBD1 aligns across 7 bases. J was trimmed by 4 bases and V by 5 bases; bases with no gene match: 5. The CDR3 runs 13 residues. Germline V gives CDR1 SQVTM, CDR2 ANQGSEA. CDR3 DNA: TGCAGCGTTAGCACAGGGGTCGGAAACACCATATATTTT. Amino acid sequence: CSVSTGVGNTIYF.